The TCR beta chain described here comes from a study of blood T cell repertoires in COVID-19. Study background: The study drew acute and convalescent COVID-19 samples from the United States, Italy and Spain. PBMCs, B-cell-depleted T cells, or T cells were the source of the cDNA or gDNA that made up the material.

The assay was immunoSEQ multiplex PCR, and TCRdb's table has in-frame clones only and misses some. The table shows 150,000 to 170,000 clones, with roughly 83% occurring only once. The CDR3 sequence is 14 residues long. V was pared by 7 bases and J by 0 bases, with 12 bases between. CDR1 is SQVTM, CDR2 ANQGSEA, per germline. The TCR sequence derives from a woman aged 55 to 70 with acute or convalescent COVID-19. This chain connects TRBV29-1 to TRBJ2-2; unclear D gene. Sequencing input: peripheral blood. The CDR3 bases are TGCAGCGCAACCCCTATCACGAACACCGGGGAGCTGTTTTTT. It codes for CSATPITNTGELFF.